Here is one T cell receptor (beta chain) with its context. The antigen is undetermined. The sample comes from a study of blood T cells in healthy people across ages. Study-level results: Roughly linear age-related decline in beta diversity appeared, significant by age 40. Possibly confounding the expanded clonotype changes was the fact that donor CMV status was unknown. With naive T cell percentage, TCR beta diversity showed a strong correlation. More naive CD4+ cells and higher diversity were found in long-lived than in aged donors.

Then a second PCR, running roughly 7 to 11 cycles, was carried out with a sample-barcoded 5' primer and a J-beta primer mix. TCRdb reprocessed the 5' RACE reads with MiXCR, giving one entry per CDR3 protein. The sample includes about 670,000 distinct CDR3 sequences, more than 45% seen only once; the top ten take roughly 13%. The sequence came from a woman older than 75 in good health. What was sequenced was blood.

CDR3 sequence (DNA): TGCAGCGTTGATAGACGGGGGATGTACACAGATACGCAGTATTTT. This sequence encodes CSVDRRGMYTDTQYF. The chain combines TRBV29-1 with TRBJ2-3; D is possibly TRBD2 (6 bases). The V gene's germline CDR1 is SQVTM and CDR2 ANQGSEA. This CDR3 is built from 15 residues. Trimming shortened V by 3 bases and J by 2 bases, and 15 bases separated the two germline ends.